One sample yielded the 8 T cell receptor beta chains listed below, sequenced in a study of blood T cell repertoires in COVID-19. Clones were sequenced by immunoSEQ multiplex PCR, and TCRdb holds only the in-frame ones, with some missing. Found here are 300,000 to 400,000 clones, more than 70% of them singletons; the top ten hold under 3%. Sequenced sample: peripheral blood. These receptor sequences come from a man aged 25 to 40 with active or convalescent COVID-19.

J is TRBJ2-7 and V is TRBV28; TRBD2 matches at 9 bases. Germline lookup yields CDR1 MDHEN and CDR2 SYDVKM. The CDR3 consists of 13 residues. J lost 5 bases, V lost 4 bases, and 3 bases had no gene match. The CDR3 region has the DNA TGTGCCAGCAGTTCGACTAGCGGCCACGAGCAGTACTTC. As protein: CASSSTSGHEQYF.

In nucleotides, the CDR3 is TGTGCCAGCAGTTGGGGCTTGGAGTCACCCCTCCACTTT. Translating gives CASSWGLESPLHF. V gene TRBV28 combines with J gene TRBJ1-6; D possibly corresponds to TRBD1 (5 bases). CDR1 MDHEN and CDR2 SYDVKM come from the germline V gene. Trimming pared 4 bases from V and 10 bases from J, leaving 11 bases between. CDR3 size: 13 residues.

This chain uses TRBV3-1 (or the pseudogene TRBV3-2) with TRBJ2-2; D is possibly TRBD2 (5 bases). Between the trimmed V and J ends, which lost 1 base and 3 bases, there was a span of 12 bases. Looked up from germline, CDR1 is LGHDT and CDR2 is YNNKEL (reference sequence). There are 16 residues in the CDR3. Written as DNA, the CDR3 is TGTGCCAGCAGCCAAGGATCGGGGTTTTACACCGGGGAGCTGTTTTTT. Translated: CASSQGSGFYTGELFF.

The rearrangement uses TRBV5-5 and TRBJ1-6; 8 nucleotides line up with TRBD1. Trimming took 4 bases from V and 7 from J; bases not matched to a gene: 10. The CDR3 consists of 16 residues. Germline CDR1 SGHKS, CDR2 YYEKEE (reference sequence). CDR3 DNA sequence: TGTGCCAGCAGCCCGATTTTGGGACAGGCCAATTCACCCCTCCACTTT. Translating it yields CASSPILGQANSPLHF.

This chain connects TRBV29-1 to TRBJ1-1; D ambiguous. The CDR3 covers 12 residues. V lost 4 bases and J lost 0, with 6 bases in between. The V gene's germline CDR1 is SQVTM and CDR2 ANQGSEA. CDR3 sequence: CSVVRMNTEAFF. CDR3 in DNA: TGCAGCGTTGTGAGAATGAACACTGAAGCTTTCTTT.

The table lists this clone with a few counts. The rearrangement joins TRBV9 to TRBJ1-1; D unclear. V shed 0 bases and J shed 4 bases, with 10 bases lying between them. The CDR3 totals 14 residues. Looked up from germline, CDR1 is SGDLS and CDR2 is YYNGEE. CDR3 protein: CASSVGGQRTEAFF. The CDR3 coding sequence is TGTGCCAGCAGCGTAGGTGGCCAGCGCACTGAAGCTTTCTTT.

This clone was counted between two and nine times. The chain links TRBV4-3 to TRBJ2-3; TRBD2 aligns across 9 bases. Trimming took 2 bases from V and 4 from J; bases not matched to a gene: 10. CDR1 is LGHNA, CDR2 YSLEER, per germline. The CDR3 consists of 17 residues. This CDR3 is CASSQSPGGRAPDTQYF. CDR3 DNA sequence: TGCGCCAGCAGCCAATCCCCTGGCGGGAGGGCCCCAGATACGCAGTATTTT.

This clone has a single count. This sample also contains other DNA sequences that code for the same CDR3. The V gene is TRBV12-3 or TRBV12-4, the J gene TRBJ1-2; D is possibly TRBD1 (5 bases). There are 13 residues in the CDR3. Trimming shortened V by 5 bases and J by 2 bases, and 9 bases separated the two germline ends. The CDR3, as DNA: TGTGCCAGCAGTCCACAGGCGAACTATGGCTACACCTTC. It yields the protein CASSPQANYGYTF.